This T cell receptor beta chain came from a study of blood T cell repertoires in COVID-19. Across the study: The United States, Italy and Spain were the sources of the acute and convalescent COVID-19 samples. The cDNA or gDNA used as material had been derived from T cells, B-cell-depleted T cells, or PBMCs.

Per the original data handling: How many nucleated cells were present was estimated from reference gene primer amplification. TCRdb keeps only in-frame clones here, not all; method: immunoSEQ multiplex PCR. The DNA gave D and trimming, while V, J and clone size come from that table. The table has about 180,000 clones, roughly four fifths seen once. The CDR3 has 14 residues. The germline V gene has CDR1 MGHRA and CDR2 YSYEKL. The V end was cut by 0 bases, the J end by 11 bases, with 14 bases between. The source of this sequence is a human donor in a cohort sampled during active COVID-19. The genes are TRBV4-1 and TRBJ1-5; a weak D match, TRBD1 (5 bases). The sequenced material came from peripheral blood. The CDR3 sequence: CASSQEGTLSAQHF. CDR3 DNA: TGCGCCAGCAGCCAAGAAGGGACTCTGTCAGCCCAGCATTTT.